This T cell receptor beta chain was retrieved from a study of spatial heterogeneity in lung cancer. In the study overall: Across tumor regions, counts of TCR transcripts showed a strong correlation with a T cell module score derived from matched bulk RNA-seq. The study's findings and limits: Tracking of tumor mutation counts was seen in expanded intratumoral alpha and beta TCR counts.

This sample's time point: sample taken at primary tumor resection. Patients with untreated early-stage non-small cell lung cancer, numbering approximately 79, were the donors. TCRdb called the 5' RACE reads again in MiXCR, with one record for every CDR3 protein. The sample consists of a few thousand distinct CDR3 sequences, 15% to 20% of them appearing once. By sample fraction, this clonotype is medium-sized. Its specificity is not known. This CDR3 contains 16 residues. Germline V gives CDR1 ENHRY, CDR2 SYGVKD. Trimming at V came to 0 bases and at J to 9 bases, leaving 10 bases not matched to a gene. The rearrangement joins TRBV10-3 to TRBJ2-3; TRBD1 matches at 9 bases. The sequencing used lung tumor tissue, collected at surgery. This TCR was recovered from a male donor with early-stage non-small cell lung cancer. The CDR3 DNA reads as TGTGCCATCAGTGAGTCGGCCGGACAGGGGATCGGGACGCAGTATTTT. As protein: CAISESAGQGIGTQYF.